The subject of this entry is one T cell receptor (beta chain). No antigen is known for it. These data belong to a study of shared clonotypes between healthy human individuals. Study-wide results and limits: Larger estimated richness was generally recorded for naive subsets relative to memory subsets. Sampling covered blood only; tissue repertoires likely differ. Rarefaction curves obtained for sorted subsets showed sequencing incomplete despite large depth. The sharing of 4.5% to 5% of naive CD4 clonotypes was seen across several donors.

The protocol was immunoSEQ multiplex PCR, while the TCRdb copy is restricted to in-frame clones and leaves out a portion. The profile shows approximately 2.5 million clones, 93% of them singletons. This CDR3 contains 18 residues. The germline V gene has CDR1 MNHEY and CDR2 SMNVEV (reference sequence). The V end lost 5 bases, the J end lost 3 bases, and 23 bases lay between the germline ends. The sequenced material came from naive CD4+ T cells from PBMCs. Subset reported: CD45RA+ positively selected. V usage is TRBV27 and J usage is TRBJ1-5; D is possibly TRBD1 (6 bases). This sequence was found in a man between 18 and 35 years old in good health. Some clones in this sample may be carry-over from other donors' samples. The CDR3 DNA follows: TGTGCCAGCAGTCGTTTCTCCCAGGGGAGGGCCGTCAATCAGCCCCAGCATTTT. Amino acid sequence: CASSRFSQGRAVNQPQHF.